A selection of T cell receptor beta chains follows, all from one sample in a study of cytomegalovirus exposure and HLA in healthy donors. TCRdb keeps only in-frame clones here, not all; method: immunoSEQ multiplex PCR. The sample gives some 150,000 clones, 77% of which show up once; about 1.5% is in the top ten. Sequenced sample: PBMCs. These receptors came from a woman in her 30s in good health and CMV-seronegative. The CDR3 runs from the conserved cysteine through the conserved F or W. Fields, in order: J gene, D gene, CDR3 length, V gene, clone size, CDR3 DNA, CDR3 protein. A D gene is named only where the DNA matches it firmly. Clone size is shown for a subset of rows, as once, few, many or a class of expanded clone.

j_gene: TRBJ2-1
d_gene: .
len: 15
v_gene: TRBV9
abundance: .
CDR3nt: TGTGCCAGCAGCGCCACGGAGGGCCGGTATGAGGAGCAGTTCTTC
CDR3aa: CASSATEGRYEEQFF

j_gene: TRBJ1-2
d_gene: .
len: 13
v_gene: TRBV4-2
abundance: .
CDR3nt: TGTGCCAGCAGCCAAGATTCCGGGAGCCTCTACACCTTC
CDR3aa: CASSQDSGSLYTF

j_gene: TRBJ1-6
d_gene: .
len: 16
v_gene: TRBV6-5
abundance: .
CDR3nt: TGTGCCAGCAGTTACTCGAGGCGCTCCTATAATTCACCCCTCCACTTT
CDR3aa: CASSYSRRSYNSPLHF

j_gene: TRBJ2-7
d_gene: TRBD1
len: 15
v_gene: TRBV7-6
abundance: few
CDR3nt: TGTGCCAGCAGCCGTTGGACAGGGCCTTCCTACGAGCAGTACTTC
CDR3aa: CASSRWTGPSYEQYF

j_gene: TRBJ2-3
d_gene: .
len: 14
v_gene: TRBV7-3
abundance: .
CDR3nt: TGTGCCAGCAGCTTTGCACAGCGGGCAGATACGCAGTATTTT
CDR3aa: CASSFAQRADTQYF

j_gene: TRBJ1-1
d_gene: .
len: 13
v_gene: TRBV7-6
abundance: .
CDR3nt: TGTGCCAGCAGCTTACGAGGGAAAACTGAAGCTTTCTTT
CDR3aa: CASSLRGKTEAFF

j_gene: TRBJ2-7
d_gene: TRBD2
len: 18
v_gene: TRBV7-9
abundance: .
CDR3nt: TGTGCCAGCAGCCCCGGGACTAGCGGGAGGGCCAGGTCCTACGAGCAGTACTTC
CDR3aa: CASSPGTSGRARSYEQYF

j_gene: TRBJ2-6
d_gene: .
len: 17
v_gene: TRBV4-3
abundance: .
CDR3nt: TGCGCCAGCAGCCAAGAGACATTTGTGGCTGGGGCCAACGTCCTGACTTTC
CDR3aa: CASSQETFVAGANVLTF

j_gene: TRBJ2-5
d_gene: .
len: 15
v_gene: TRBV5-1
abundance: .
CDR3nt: TGCGCCAGCAGCTGGCTACGGCCGGAGGGAGAGACCCAGTACTTC
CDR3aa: CASSWLRPEGETQYF

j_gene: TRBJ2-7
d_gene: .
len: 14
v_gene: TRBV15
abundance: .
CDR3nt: TGTGCCACCAGCGCAGCGATCAGCGCCTACGAGCAGTACTTC
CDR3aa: CATSAAISAYEQYF

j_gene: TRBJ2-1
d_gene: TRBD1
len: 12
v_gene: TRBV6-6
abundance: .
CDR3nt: TGTGCCAGCAGTAAGGGACAGCCTGAGCAGTTCTTC
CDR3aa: CASSKGQPEQFF

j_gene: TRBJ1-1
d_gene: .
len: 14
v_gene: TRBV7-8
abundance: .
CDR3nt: TGTGCCAGCAGCTTAGTGGGGCGGTACACTGAAGCTTTCTTT
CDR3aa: CASSLVGRYTEAFF

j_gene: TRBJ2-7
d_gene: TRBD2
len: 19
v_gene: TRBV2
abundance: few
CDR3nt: TGTGCCGCCGGGGGGATCGTAGCGGGGGGGTACCAACTGAACTACGAGCAGTACTTC
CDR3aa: CAAGGIVAGGYQLNYEQYF

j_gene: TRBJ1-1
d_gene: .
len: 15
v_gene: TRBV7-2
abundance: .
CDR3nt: TGTGCCAGCAGCTTAGTGGGCGGGCGAGACACTGAAGCTTTCTTT
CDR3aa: CASSLVGGRDTEAFF

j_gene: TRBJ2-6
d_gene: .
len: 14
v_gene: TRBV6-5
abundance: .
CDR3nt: TGTGCCAGCAGCCCGGGTCTAAGGGCCAACGTCCTGACTTTC
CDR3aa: CASSPGLRANVLTF

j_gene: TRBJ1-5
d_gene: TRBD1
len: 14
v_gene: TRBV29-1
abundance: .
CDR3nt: TGCAGCGTCGCCCCAGGGGGCGACAATCAGCCCCAGCATTTT
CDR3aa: CSVAPGGDNQPQHF

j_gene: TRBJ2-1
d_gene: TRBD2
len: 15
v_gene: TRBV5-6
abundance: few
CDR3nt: TGTGCCAGCAGCACCCGGACTAGCGGCTACAATGAGCAGTTCTTC
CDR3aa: CASSTRTSGYNEQFF

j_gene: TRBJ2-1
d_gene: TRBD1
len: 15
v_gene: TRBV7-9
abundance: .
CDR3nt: TGTGCCAGCAGCTTTGGACAGGGGGCGTACAATGAGCAGTTCTTC
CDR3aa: CASSFGQGAYNEQFF

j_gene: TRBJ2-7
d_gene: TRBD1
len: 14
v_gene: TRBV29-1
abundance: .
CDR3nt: TGCAGCGTGACTACCGGGACAGGGGTATCCGAGCAGTACTTC
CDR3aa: CSVTTGTGVSEQYF

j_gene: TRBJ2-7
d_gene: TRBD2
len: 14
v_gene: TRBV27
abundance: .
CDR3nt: TGTGCCAGCAGTCCGGGACTAGCGGCCTACGAGCAGTACTTC
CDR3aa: CASSPGLAAYEQYF

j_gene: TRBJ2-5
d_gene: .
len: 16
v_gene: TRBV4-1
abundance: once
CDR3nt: TGCGCCAGCAGCCAAGAAACTGCGGGTCGGGGAGAGACCCAGTACTTC
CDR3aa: CASSQETAGRGETQYF

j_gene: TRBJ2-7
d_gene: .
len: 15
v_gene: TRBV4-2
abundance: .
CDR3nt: TGTGCCAGCAGCCAAGTAGCGTTGGGGACCTACGAGCAGTACTTC
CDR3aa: CASSQVALGTYEQYF

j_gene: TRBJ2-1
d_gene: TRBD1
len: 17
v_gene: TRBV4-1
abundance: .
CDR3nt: TGCGCCAGCAGCCCTGGACCGGGACAGGGGGTCTACAATGAGCAGTTCTTC
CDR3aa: CASSPGPGQGVYNEQFF

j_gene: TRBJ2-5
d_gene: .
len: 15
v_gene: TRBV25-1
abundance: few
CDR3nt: TGTGCCAGCAGTGAGTTTGGGACACTCCAAGAGACCCAGTACTTC
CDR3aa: CASSEFGTLQETQYF

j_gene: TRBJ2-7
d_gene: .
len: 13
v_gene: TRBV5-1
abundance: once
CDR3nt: TGCGCCAGCAGCTTGGGACAGTCCTACGAGCAGTACTTC
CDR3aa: CASSLGQSYEQYF

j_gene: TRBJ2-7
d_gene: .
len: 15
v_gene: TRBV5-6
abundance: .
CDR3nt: TGTGCCAGCAGCCAGGATTGGTCCCACTCCTACGAGCAGTACTTC
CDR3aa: CASSQDWSHSYEQYF

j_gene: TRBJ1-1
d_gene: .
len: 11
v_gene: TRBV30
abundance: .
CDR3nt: TGTGCCTGGAGCTTTGAGGGCGAAGCTTTCTTT
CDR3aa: CAWSFEGEAFF

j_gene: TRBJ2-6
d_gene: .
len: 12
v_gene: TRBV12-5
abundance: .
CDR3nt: TGTGCTAGTGGCCGTGGGGCCAACGTCCTGACTTTC
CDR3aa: CASGRGANVLTF

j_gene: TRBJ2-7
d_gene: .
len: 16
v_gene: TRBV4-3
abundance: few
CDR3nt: TGCGCCAGCAGCCAAGAGCTAGCAAATAATTACTACGAGCAGTACTTC
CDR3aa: CASSQELANNYYEQYF

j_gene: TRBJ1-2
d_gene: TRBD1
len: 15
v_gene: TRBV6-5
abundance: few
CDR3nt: TGTGCCAGCAGTCCGGGCGGGACAGGAGACTATGGCTACACCTTC
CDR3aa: CASSPGGTGDYGYTF

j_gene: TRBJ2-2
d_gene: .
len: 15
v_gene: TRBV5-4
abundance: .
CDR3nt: TGTGCCAGCAGTCCGAAGCCCTCGAACACCGGGGAGCTGTTTTTT
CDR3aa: CASSPKPSNTGELFF

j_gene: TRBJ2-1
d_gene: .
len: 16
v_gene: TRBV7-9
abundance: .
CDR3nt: TGTGCCAGCAGCTTATCACTAGCCGGGTCCTACAATGAGCAGTTCTTC
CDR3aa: CASSLSLAGSYNEQFF

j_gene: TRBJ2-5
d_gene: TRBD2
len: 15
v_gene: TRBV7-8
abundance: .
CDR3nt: TGTGCCAGCAGCCCCAACGGACTAGCGGGGGAGACCCAGTACTTC
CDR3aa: CASSPNGLAGETQYF

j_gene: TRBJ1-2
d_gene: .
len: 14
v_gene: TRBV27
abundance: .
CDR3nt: TGTGCCAGCACCATTCCCGGGGGGCAGACCGACTACCCCTTC
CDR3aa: CASTIPGGQTDYPF

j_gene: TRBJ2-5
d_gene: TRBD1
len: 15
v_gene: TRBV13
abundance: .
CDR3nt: TGTGCCAGCTCCGGATTACTAGGGGGCGTGGAGACCCAGTACTTC
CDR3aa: CASSGLLGGVETQYF

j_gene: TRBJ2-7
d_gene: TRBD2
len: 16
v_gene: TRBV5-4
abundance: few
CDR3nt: TGTGCCAGCAGCTGGAGGACTAGCGGGACGAGCTACGAGCAGTACTTC
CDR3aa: CASSWRTSGTSYEQYF

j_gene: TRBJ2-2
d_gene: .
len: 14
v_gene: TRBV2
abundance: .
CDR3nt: TGTGCCAGCAGTGAATCCAGGGTGGGCGGGGAGCTGTTTTTT
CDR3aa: CASSESRVGGELFF

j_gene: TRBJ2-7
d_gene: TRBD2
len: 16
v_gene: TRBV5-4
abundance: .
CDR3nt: TGTGCCAGCAGCTTGTACACCGGGACTAGCACCTACGAGCAGTACTTC
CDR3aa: CASSLYTGTSTYEQYF

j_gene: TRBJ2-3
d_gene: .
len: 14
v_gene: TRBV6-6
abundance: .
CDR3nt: TGTGCCAGCACCCGGGGGACCGGGACAGATACGCAGTATTTT
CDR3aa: CASTRGTGTDTQYF